This T cell receptor (beta chain) appears in the sequencing data of a study of cytomegalovirus exposure and HLA in healthy donors. V shed 7 bases and J 7 bases; nucleotides not matched to a gene: 4. Germline V gives CDR1 MNHEY, CDR2 SVGAGI. The CDR3 runs 14 residues. The PCR employed 60 Vbeta primers together with 13 Jbeta primers. TCRdb keeps only in-frame clones here, not all; method: immunoSEQ multiplex PCR. The sample gives 90,000 to 110,000 clones, nearly 85% of which show up once; 6.1% is in the top ten. At sampling all donors were nominally healthy, likely with unrecorded immune exposures. The source is a young man in good health and CMV-seronegative. Sequenced material: PBMCs. The chain uses TRBV6-5 and TRBJ1-4, with 12 bases identical to TRBD1. The CDR3 protein is CASTRDRGLEKLFF. CDR3 DNA sequence: TGTGCCAGCACCCGGGACAGGGGGCTTGAAAAACTGTTTTTT.